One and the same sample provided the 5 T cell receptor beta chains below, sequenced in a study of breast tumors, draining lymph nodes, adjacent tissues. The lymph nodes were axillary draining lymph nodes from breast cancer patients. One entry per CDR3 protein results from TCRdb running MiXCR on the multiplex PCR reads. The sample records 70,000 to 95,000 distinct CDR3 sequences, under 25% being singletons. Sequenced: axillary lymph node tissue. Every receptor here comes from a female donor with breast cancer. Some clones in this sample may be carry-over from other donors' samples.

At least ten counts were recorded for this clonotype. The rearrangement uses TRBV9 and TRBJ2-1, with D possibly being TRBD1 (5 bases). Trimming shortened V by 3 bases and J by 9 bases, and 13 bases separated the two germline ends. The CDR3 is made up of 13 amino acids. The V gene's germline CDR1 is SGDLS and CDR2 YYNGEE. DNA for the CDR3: TGTGCCAGCAGCGGGACAAGCTTGGGTGAGCAGTTCTTC. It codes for CASSGTSLGEQFF. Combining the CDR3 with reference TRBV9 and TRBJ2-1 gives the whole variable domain DSGVTQTPKHLITATGQRVTLRCSPRSGDLSVYWYQQSLDQGLQFLIQYYNGEERAKGNILERFSAQQFPDLHSELNLSSLELGDSALYFCASSGTSLGEQFFGPGTRLTVL.

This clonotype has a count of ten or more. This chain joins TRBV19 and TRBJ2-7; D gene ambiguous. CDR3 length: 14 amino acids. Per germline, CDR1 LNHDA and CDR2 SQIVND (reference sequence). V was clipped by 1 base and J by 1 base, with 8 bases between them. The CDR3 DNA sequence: TGTGCCAGTAGTATAGGGATTGGTTCCTACGAGCAGTACTTC. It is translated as CASSIGIGSYEQYF. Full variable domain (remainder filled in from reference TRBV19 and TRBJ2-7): DGGITQSPKYLFRKEGQNVTLSCEQNLNHDAMYWYRQDPGQGLRLIYYSQIVNDFQKGDIAEGYSVSREKKESFPLTVTSAQKNPTAFYLCASSIGIGSYEQYFGPGTRLTVT.

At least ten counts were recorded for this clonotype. CDR3 nucleotide sequence: TGCAGTGCTAGAGATCATCTCGGGACATTCTACGAGCAGTACTTC. Translating gives CSARDHLGTFYEQYF. This chain joins TRBV20-1 and TRBJ2-7; D is perhaps TRBD1 (6 bases). In germline, CDR1 is DFQATT, CDR2 SNEGSKA (reference sequence). Trimming shortened V by 0 bases and J by 3 bases, and 15 bases separated the two germline ends. This CDR3 has 15 amino acids.

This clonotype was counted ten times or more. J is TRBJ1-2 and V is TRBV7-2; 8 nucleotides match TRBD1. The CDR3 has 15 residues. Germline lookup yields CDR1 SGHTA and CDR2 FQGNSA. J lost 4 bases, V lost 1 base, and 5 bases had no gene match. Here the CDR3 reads CASSLDQGAFYGYTF. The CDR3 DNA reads TGTGCCAGCAGCTTAGACCAGGGGGCCTTCTATGGCTACACCTTC.

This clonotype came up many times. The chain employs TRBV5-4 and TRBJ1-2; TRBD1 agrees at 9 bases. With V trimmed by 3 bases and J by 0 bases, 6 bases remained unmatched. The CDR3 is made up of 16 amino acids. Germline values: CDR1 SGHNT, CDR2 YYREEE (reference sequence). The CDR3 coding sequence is TGTGCCAGCAGCTGGGGACAGGGCAGGGCTAACTATGGCTACACCTTC. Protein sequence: CASSWGQGRANYGYTF. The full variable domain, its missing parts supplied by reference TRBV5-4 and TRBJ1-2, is ETGVTQSPTHLIKTRGQQVTLRCSSQSGHNTVSWYQQALGQGPQFIFQYYREEENGRGNFPPRFSGLQFPNYSSELNVNALELDDSALYLCASSWGQGRANYGYTFGSGTRLTVV.